Sequencing of this T cell receptor beta chain was carried out in a study of long-term antiretroviral therapy in people with HIV. Whole-study results and caveats: Possibly under older ART regimens, blood was drawn between the mid-2000s and the late 2010s. When set beside controls, HIV repertoires had CDR3 length ranges that were narrower. Once patients were on ART, diversity went higher but still fell short of transplant donor controls.

None of the participants with HIV were treated outside the United States. Germline V gene lookup returns CDR1 MNHEY and CDR2 SVGAGI. Trimming took off 0 bases at V and 6 bases at J, with 5 bases between the two ends. The CDR3 is 13 amino acids. Researchers report immunoSEQ v3.0 was run at survey level. Produced via immunoSEQ multiplex PCR; TCRdb's table is partial and in-frame only. The table includes about 25,000 clones, around 86% detected once. Notes on this clone: The antigen is not known.

The chain employs TRBV6-5 and TRBJ2-2; no firm D call. Sequencing used unsorted PBMCs, obtained 1.9 years after starting antiretroviral therapy. The clonotype comes from a woman between 25 and 40 years old with HIV. The CDR3 nucleotides read TGTGCCAGCAGTTACTCGAATTCCGGGGAGCTGTTTTTT. Its translation is CASSYSNSGELFF.